What follows are 8 T cell receptor beta chains derived from one specimen sequenced in a study of Ad26.COV2.S vaccination and SARS-CoV-2 variants (dated by TCRdb to the early 2020s). Library preparation employed the immunoSEQ multiplex PCR assay. TCRdb retrieved this table from immuneACCESS and kept in-frame rearrangements only. Not all clones are present; in checked studies, unresolved V genes account for under half, and no reason is known for the remainder. The table for this sample lists 400,000 to 450,000 clones; about nine tenths of them were counted only once. The ten largest clonotypes hold 10% to 15% of the sample. This specimen's treatment or condition label, per the study, means: 15 to 20 received Ad26.COV2.S at low or high dose, single or two shots; five or six received placebo; per-sample allocation not given. Repertoires of vaccine and placebo recipients were sequenced from samples taken on day 63 after the first injection.

The sample in question was peripheral blood, obtained in a trial of Ad26.COV2.S vaccine versus placebo. These receptors all stem from a person between 18 and 59 years old who received the Ad26.COV2.S COVID-19 vaccine or a placebo.

J is TRBJ1-5 and V is TRBV7-2; a weak D match, TRBD1 (5 bases). This CDR3 spans 15 amino acids. Germline CDR1 is SGHTA and CDR2 is FQGNSA. The V end lost 5 bases, the J end lost 5 bases, and 16 bases lay between the germline ends. CDR3 in DNA: TGTGCCAGCAGCCTCGACCGGGACGGTTATCAGCCCCAGCATTTT. It yields the protein CASSLDRDGYQPQHF. Combining the CDR3 with reference TRBV7-2 and TRBJ1-5 gives the whole variable domain GAGVSQSPSNKVTEKGKDVELRCDPISGHTALYWYRQSLGQGLEFLIYFQGNSAPDKSGLPSDRFSAERTGGSVSTLTIQRTQQEDSAVYLCASSLDRDGYQPQHFGDGTRLSIL.

The CDR3 region has the DNA TGTGCCAGCAGCTTGGAGGTCTCTGGAAACACCATATATTTT. Amino acid sequence: CASSLEVSGNTIYF. The J gene is TRBJ1-3, the V gene TRBV5-5; D gene unclear. Deletions cut 0 bases from V and 0 bases from J, with 4 bases between. Germline CDR1 SGHKS, CDR2 YYEKEE (reference sequence). This CDR3 spans 14 amino acids.

V usage is TRBV27 and J usage is TRBJ2-2; D not resolved. Trimming shortened V by 7 bases and J by 0 bases, and 12 bases separated the two germline ends. The CDR3 has 15 residues. Germline CDR1 is MNHEY and CDR2 is SMNVEV (reference sequence). As DNA, the CDR3 is TGTGCCAGCAAGGGAACTGGTACGAACACCGGGGAGCTGTTTTTT. Amino acid sequence: CASKGTGTNTGELFF.

The chain uses TRBV7-8 and TRBJ1-2; 7 bases agree with TRBD1. This CDR3 has 16 residues. J was trimmed by 2 bases and V by 4 bases; bases with no gene match: 10. Germline V gives CDR1 SGHVS, CDR2 FQNEAQ. In DNA form, the CDR3 reads TGTGCCAGCAGCTCGCTGACAGGGACAACCAACTATGGCTACACCTTC. Translated, it gives CASSSLTGTTNYGYTF.

This clone was picked up one time. V is TRBV5-1 and J is TRBJ1-5; a weak D match, TRBD1 (6 bases). V shed 4 bases and J shed 5 bases, with 16 bases lying between them. Per the germline V gene, CDR1 is SGHRS and CDR2 is YFSETQ. The CDR3 has 15 residues. CDR3 protein: CASSRAGVPDQPQHF. In DNA form, the CDR3 reads TGCGCCAGCAGCCGGGCAGGGGTTCCCGATCAGCCCCAGCATTTT.

This chain connects TRBV6-1 to TRBJ1-5, with D uncertain. V lost 3 bases to trimming and J lost 12 bases, with 12 bases between them. Germline CDR1 and CDR2: MNHNS and SASEGT. CDR3 length: 12 residues. The CDR3 protein is CASSDGPYHQHF. The CDR3 DNA reads as TGTGCCAGCAGTGATGGACCATATCACCAGCATTTT.

This chain links TRBV19 with TRBJ2-2, with D perhaps TRBD2 (6 bases). The germline V gene has CDR1 LNHDA and CDR2 SQIVND (reference sequence). V lost 7 bases to trimming and J lost 3 bases, with 15 bases between them. The CDR3 sequence is 15 residues long. CDR3 nucleotides: TGTGCCAGTATGAAAAACCGGGGGTACACCGGGGAGCTGTTTTTT. This codes for CASMKNRGYTGELFF.

The rearrangement joins TRBV4-3 to TRBJ2-7, with 9 nucleotides matching TRBD1. V lost 1 base and J lost 3; bases outside the gene matches: 19. CDR1 LGHNA and CDR2 YSLEER come from the germline V gene. CDR3 length: 20 residues. The CDR3: CASSQATGTGGPANYYEQYF. For the CDR3, the DNA is TGCGCCAGCAGCCAAGCCACCGGAACAGGGGGCCCCGCGAACTACTACGAGCAGTACTTC.